These T cell receptor beta chains were read from a single sample in a study of blood T cell repertoires in COVID-19. Profiled with immunoSEQ multiplex PCR; TCRdb holds only in-frame clones, not every one. This sample has 200,000 to 250,000 clones, with about 85% found just once. Sequencing was carried out using peripheral blood. Receptors originate from a man between 18 and 35 years old with active or convalescent COVID-19. Both conserved end residues are part of each CDR3. A D gene is named only where the DNA matches it firmly. Not all rows give a size; the values are once, few, many and, for expanded clones, a class.

V,D,size,J,CDR3,DNA
TRBV11-1,TRBD2,once,TRBJ2-7,CASSSRTSGSYEQYF,TGTGCCAGCAGCTCCCGGACTAGCGGGTCTTACGAGCAGTACTTC
TRBV28,TRBD2,-,TRBJ2-1,CASSFPSGLAGGEQFF,TGTGCCAGCAGTTTTCCCTCGGGACTAGCGGGGGGTGAGCAGTTCTTC
TRBV4-3,TRBD2,-,TRBJ2-1,CASSPRGTSGYNEQFF,TGCGCCAGCAGCCCACGCGGCACTAGCGGATACAATGAGCAGTTCTTC
TRBV6-2/TRBV6-3,TRBD1,-,TRBJ1-5,CASSYPGTDVLYSNQPQHF,TGTGCCAGCAGTTACCCCGGGACAGACGTCCTATATAGCAATCAGCCCCAGCATTTT
TRBV14,TRBD2,once,TRBJ2-5,CASSHSRTTSGLQETQYF,TGTGCCAGCAGCCATTCCCGGACGACTAGCGGGCTGCAAGAGACCCAGTACTTC
TRBV27,TRBD1,-,TRBJ2-3,CASSVAGTGLTDTQYF,TGTGCCAGCAGTGTAGCCGGGACAGGACTCACAGATACGCAGTATTTT
TRBV27,TRBD1,-,TRBJ2-1,CASRGDRGLRVNEQFF,TGTGCCAGCAGAGGCGACAGGGGGCTACGAGTCAATGAGCAGTTCTTC
TRBV5-1,TRBD1,-,TRBJ2-5,CASSSGGTETQYF,TGCGCCAGCAGCTCAGGGGGCACAGAGACCCAGTACTTC
TRBV5-8,TRBD1,-,TRBJ2-7,CASSLDTGQGAEEQYF,TGTGCCAGCAGCTTGGACACCGGACAGGGGGCGGAGGAGCAGTACTTC
TRBV10-1,-,-,TRBJ2-1,CASAGRGFDEQFF,TGCGCCAGTGCCGGACGGGGTTTTGATGAGCAGTTCTTC
TRBV5-1,TRBD1,-,TRBJ1-3,CASSSGQTHSGNTIYF,TGCGCCAGCAGCTCGGGACAGACCCACTCTGGAAACACCATATATTTT
TRBV5-4,-,-,TRBJ1-3,CASTRRGSSYSGNTIYF,TGTGCCAGCACCCGTAGGGGGAGTTCTTACTCTGGAAACACCATATATTTT
TRBV5-1,TRBD1,-,TRBJ1-4,CASSSIQGAGEKLFF,TGCGCCAGCAGCTCTATACAGGGGGCGGGAGAAAAACTGTTTTTT
TRBV5-4,TRBD1,-,TRBJ1-1,CASSLAGSQGPVEAFF,TGTGCCAGCAGCTTGGCGGGATCACAGGGGCCAGTTGAAGCTTTCTTT
TRBV30,-,-,TRBJ1-2,CAWSRNYGYTF,TGTGCCTGGAGCCGGAACTATGGCTACACCTTC
TRBV7-2,TRBD2,-,TRBJ2-3,CASSTVGGSWGDTQYF,TGTGCCAGCAGCACCGTGGGCGGGAGCTGGGGGGATACGCAGTATTTT
TRBV7-9,-,once,TRBJ2-5,CAQLRWQAGQETQYF,TGTGCCCAGCTTAGGTGGCAGGCGGGGCAAGAGACCCAGTACTTC
TRBV5-5,-,-,TRBJ2-7,CASRLYGEQYF,TGTGCCAGCAGACTGTATGGCGAGCAGTACTTC
TRBV30,TRBD1,once,TRBJ1-1,CAWSVSGGVTEAFF,TGTGCCTGGAGTGTTTCAGGGGGTGTCACTGAAGCTTTCTTT
TRBV18,TRBD2,-,TRBJ2-3,CASSPLAGGSPSTDTQYF,TGTGCCAGCTCACCACTAGCGGGAGGATCCCCTAGCACAGATACGCAGTATTTT
TRBV4-3,TRBD2,once,TRBJ2-1,CASSQELTSGRGDEQFF,TGCGCCAGCAGCCAAGAATTAACTAGCGGGAGAGGGGATGAGCAGTTCTTC
TRBV2,-,-,TRBJ2-1,CASSDPRRGEQFF,TGTGCCAGCAGTGATCCCCGTCGGGGAGAGCAGTTCTTC
TRBV12-3/TRBV12-4,-,-,TRBJ1-4,CASSAQNEKLFF,TGTGCCAGCAGCGCACAGAATGAAAAACTGTTTTTT
TRBV9,-,-,TRBJ2-7,CASKRVAPEQYF,TGTGCCAGCAAGAGGGTAGCGCCAGAGCAGTACTTC
TRBV15,TRBD2,once,TRBJ2-7,CATSGQREGLYEQYF,TGTGCCACCAGCGGCCAGCGGGAGGGCCTCTACGAGCAGTACTTC